This TCR beta chain was sequenced for a study of blood T cell repertoires in COVID-19. In the study overall: The analysed material was cDNA or gDNA that came from T cells, B-cell-depleted T cells, or PBMCs.

The CDR3 covers 13 residues. Trimming took 2 bases from V and 2 from J, leaving 10 bases between them. Per germline, CDR1 GTSNPN and CDR2 SVGIG (reference sequence). Profiling relied on immunoSEQ multiplex PCR, and the TCRdb table lists in-frame clones only, not all of them. The sample lists tens of thousands of clones; about four fifths were seen once. Material for sequencing was peripheral blood. The origin of this receptor is a man older than 75 with COVID-19, enrolled during active disease. J is TRBJ2-7 and V is TRBV30; TRBD2 is a possible D gene (6 bases). CDR3 in amino acids: CAWSTTSTYEQYF. The CDR3 bases are TGTGCCTGGAGTACCACTAGCACCTACGAGCAGTACTTC.